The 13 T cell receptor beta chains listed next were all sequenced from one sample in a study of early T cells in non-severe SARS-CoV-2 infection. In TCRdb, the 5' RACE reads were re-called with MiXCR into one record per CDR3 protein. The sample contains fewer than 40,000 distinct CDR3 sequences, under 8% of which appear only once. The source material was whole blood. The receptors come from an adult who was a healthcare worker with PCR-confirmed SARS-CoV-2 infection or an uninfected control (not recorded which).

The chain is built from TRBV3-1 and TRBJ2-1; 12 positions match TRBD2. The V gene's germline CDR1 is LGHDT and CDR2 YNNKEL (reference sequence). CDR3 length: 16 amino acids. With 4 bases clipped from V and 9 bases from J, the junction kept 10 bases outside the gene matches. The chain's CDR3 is CASSLTTSGSRAEQFF. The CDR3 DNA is TGTGCCAGCAGCCTCACGACTAGCGGGAGCCGGGCTGAGCAGTTCTTC.

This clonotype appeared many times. The DNA for the CDR3 is TGTGCCAGCAGTGACGCAGACACCGGGGAGCTGTTTTTT. Its translation is CASSDADTGELFF. The chain carries TRBV6-4 and TRBJ2-2, with D unresolved. Germline-derived CDR1 and CDR2 are MRHNA and SNTAGT. The V end lost 2 bases, the J end lost 3 bases, and 4 bases lay between the germline ends. The length of the CDR3 is 13 residues.

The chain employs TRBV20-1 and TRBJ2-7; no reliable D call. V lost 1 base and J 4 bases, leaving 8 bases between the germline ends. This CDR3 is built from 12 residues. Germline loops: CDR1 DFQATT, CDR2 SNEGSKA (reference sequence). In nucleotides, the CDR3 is TGCAGTGCTAGAGGCCACGCGTACGAGCAGTACTTC. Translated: CSARGHAYEQYF.

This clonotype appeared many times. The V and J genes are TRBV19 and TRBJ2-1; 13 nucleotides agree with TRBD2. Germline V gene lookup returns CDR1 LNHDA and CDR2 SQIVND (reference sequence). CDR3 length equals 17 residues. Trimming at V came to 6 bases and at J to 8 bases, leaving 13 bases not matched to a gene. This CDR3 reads CASRTLLAGGPGDEQFF. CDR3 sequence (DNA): TGTGCCAGTAGGACCTTACTAGCGGGAGGGCCCGGGGATGAGCAGTTCTTC.

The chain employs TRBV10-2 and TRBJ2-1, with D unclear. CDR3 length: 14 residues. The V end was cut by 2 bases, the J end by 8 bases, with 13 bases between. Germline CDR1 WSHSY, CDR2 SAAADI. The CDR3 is CASSEEDRWDEQFF. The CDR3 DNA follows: TGCGCCAGCAGTGAGGAGGACCGTTGGGATGAGCAGTTCTTC.

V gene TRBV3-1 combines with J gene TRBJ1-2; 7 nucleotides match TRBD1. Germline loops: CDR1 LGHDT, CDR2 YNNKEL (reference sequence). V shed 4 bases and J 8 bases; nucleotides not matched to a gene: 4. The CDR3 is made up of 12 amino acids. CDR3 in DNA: TGTGCCAGCAGCCCAGGGGACAGAGGCTACACCTTC. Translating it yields CASSPGDRGYTF.

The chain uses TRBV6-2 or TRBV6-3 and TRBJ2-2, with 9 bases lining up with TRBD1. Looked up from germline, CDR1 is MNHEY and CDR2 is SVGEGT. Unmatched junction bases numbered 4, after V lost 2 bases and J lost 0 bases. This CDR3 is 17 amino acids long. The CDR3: CASSYGDRDPNTGELFF. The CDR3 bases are TGTGCCAGCAGTTACGGGGACAGGGACCCGAACACCGGGGAGCTGTTTTTT.

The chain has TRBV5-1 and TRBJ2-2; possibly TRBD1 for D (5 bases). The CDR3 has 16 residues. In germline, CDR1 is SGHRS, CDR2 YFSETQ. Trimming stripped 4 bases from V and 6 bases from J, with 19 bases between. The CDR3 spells CASSSRRVFEAGELFF. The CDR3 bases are TGCGCCAGCAGCAGCCGCAGGGTGTTTGAGGCCGGGGAGCTGTTTTTT.

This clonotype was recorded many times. For the CDR3, the DNA is TGCAGTGCTAGACTGGGATCTGGAAACACCATATATTTT. It translates to CSARLGSGNTIYF. The chain carries TRBV20-1 and TRBJ1-3; D is ambiguous. Germline CDR1 DFQATT, CDR2 SNEGSKA (reference sequence). The CDR3 is 13 amino acids. The V end was cut by 2 bases, the J end by 1 base, with 6 bases between.

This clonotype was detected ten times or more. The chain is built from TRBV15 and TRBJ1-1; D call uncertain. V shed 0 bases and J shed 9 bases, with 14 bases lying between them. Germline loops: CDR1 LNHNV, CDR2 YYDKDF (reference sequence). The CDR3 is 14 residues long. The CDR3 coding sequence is TGTGCCACCAGCAGAGATCGGACCCTTCTCCAAGCTTTCTTT. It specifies CATSRDRTLLQAFF.

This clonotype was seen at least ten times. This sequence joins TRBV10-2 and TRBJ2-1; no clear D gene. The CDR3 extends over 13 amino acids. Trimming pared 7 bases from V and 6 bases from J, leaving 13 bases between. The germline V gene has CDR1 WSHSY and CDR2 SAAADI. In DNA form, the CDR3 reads TGCGCCAGCAAAGACCCAGGCGTCAATGAGCAGTTCTTC. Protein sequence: CASKDPGVNEQFF.

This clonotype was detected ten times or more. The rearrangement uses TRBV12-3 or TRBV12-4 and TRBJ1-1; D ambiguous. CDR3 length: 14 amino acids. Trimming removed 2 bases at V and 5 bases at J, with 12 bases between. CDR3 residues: CASSLLSEVTEAFF. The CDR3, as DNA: TGTGCCAGCAGTTTACTTTCTGAAGTTACTGAAGCTTTCTTT.

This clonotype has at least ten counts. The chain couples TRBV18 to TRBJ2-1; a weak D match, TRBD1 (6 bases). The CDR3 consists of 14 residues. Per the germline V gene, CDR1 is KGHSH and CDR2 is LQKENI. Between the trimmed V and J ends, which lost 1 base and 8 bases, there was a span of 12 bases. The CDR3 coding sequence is TGTGCCAGCTCACCACAGGGGGTCTCGTATGAGCAGTTCTTC. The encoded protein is CASSPQGVSYEQFF. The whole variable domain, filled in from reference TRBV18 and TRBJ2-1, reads NAGVMQNPRHLVRRRGQEARLRCSPMKGHSHVYWYRQLPEEGLKFMVYLQKENIIDESGMPKERFSAEFPKEGPSILRIQQVVRGDSAAYFCASSPQGVSYEQFFGPGTRLTVL.